This T cell receptor beta chain was retrieved from a study of blood T cell repertoires in COVID-19. About the research overall: From the United States, Italy and Spain came samples of acute and convalescent COVID-19. T cells, B-cell-depleted T cells, or PBMCs provided the cDNA or gDNA that served as material.

Study processing details: Nucleated cell number was recorded as an estimate derived from reference gene primer amplification. This table comes from immunoSEQ multiplex PCR, and its TCRdb copy is limited to in-frame clones, with some not included. V and J calls plus clone size are reproduced from that table; the DNA served to infer D and trimming. This sample has over 200,000 clones, with about 90% found just once. J gave up 2 bases and V 5 bases, and 14 bases lay outside the gene matches. Germline values: CDR1 SGHTA, CDR2 FQGTGA. This CDR3 has 18 residues. The clonotype comes from a man between 35 and 55 years old with active or convalescent COVID-19. The chain combines TRBV7-3 with TRBJ2-5, with 10 bases aligning to TRBD1. The sequenced sample consisted of peripheral blood. The CDR3 DNA sequence: TGTGCCAGCAGCCTCCTGGGACAGGGGAGTCGGAGTCAAGAGACCCAGTACTTC. This sequence encodes CASSLLGQGSRSQETQYF.